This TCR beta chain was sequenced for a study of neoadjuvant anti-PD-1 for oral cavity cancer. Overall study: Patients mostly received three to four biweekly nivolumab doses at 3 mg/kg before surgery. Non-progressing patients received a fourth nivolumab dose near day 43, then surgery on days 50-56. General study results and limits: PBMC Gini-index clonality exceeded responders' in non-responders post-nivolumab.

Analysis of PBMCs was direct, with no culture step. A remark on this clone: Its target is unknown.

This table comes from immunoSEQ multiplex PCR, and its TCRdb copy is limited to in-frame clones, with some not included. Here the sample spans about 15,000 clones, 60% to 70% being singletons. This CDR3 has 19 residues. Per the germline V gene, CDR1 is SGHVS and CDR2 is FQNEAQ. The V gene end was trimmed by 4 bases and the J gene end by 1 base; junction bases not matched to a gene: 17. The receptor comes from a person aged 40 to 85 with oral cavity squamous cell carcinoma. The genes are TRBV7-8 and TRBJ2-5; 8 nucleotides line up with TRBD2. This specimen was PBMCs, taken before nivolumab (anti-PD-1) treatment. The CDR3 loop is CASSSNVFGGGYTQETQYF. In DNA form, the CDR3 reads TGTGCCAGCAGCTCGAACGTGTTCGGGGGGGGATATACCCAAGAGACCCAGTACTTC.